A selection of T cell receptor beta chains follows, all from one sample in a study of T-cell memory formation after mild COVID-19. A single record per CDR3 protein comes from TCRdb applying MiXCR to the 5' RACE reads. Of 150,000 to 200,000 distinct CDR3 sequences listed, 9.5% to 13% are singletons. Sequencing input: PBMCs or a T cell subset sorted from them (not recorded which). These receptors all come from a man aged 18-30 years who had mild COVID-19 (a few samples of this study predate the infection). Cell type and time point are not known. Each CDR3 is given with its conserved first and last residue. D genes are given only for firm matches. Rows may omit the clone size; those that give it use once, few, many or a size class.

v_gene: TRBV11-2; abundance: few; j_gene: TRBJ2-5; d_gene: -; len: 18; CDR3aa: CASSWGNRVLRGQETQYF; CDR3nt: TGTGCCAGCAGCTGGGGGAACAGGGTTCTAAGGGGGCAAGAGACCCAGTACTTC
v_gene: TRBV4-2; abundance: -; j_gene: TRBJ2-1; d_gene: -; len: 14; CDR3aa: CASSSRVNYNEQFF; CDR3nt: TGTGCCAGCAGCTCCAGGGTTAACTACAATGAGCAGTTCTTC
v_gene: TRBV7-2; abundance: many; j_gene: TRBJ2-1; d_gene: TRBD2; len: 14; CDR3aa: CASSLQLAGGQQFF; CDR3nt: TGTGCCAGCAGCTTACAACTAGCGGGGGGGCAGCAGTTCTTC
v_gene: TRBV7-9; abundance: few; j_gene: TRBJ2-3; d_gene: -; len: 12; CDR3aa: CASSLDAYTQYF; CDR3nt: TGTGCCAGCAGCTTAGATGCTTATACGCAGTATTTT
v_gene: TRBV7-2; abundance: few; j_gene: TRBJ1-2; d_gene: TRBD1; len: 12; CDR3aa: CASSRQGYGYTF; CDR3nt: TGTGCCAGCAGCCGACAGGGTTATGGCTACACCTTC
v_gene: TRBV3-1; abundance: -; j_gene: TRBJ2-3; d_gene: TRBD1; len: 16; CDR3aa: CASSQVGRGLRDTQYF; CDR3nt: TGTGCCAGCAGCCAAGTTGGCAGGGGGCTTAGAGATACGCAGTATTTT
v_gene: TRBV5-1; abundance: -; j_gene: TRBJ2-5; d_gene: -; len: 14; CDR3aa: CASSTLDKQETQYF; CDR3nt: TGCGCCAGCAGCACCTTGGACAAGCAAGAGACCCAGTACTTC
v_gene: TRBV4-3; abundance: many; j_gene: TRBJ2-7; d_gene: -; len: 17; CDR3aa: CASSQDKRAALPYEQYF; CDR3nt: TGCGCCAGCAGCCAAGATAAAAGGGCAGCTCTTCCCTACGAGCAGTACTTC
v_gene: TRBV12-3/TRBV12-4; abundance: few; j_gene: TRBJ2-4; d_gene: -; len: 16; CDR3aa: CASSPSPGASDGIQYF; CDR3nt: TGTGCCAGCAGCCCCAGCCCCGGGGCCTCCGACGGCATTCAGTACTTC
v_gene: TRBV7-9; abundance: -; j_gene: TRBJ2-1; d_gene: TRBD2; len: 15; CDR3aa: CASRQGTSGANEQFF; CDR3nt: TGTGCCAGCAGGCAGGGCACTAGCGGGGCTAATGAGCAGTTCTTC
v_gene: TRBV7-2; abundance: few; j_gene: TRBJ1-6; d_gene: -; len: 14; CDR3aa: CASSSLLGNSPLHF; CDR3nt: TGTGCCAGCAGCTCTCTCCTGGGGAATTCACCCCTCCACTTT
v_gene: TRBV12-3/TRBV12-4; abundance: few; j_gene: TRBJ2-3; d_gene: TRBD2; len: 16; CDR3aa: CASSRTSGGARDTQYF; CDR3nt: TGTGCCAGCAGTAGGACTAGCGGGGGGGCTCGAGATACGCAGTATTTT
v_gene: TRBV4-2; abundance: -; j_gene: TRBJ1-3; d_gene: -; len: 16; CDR3aa: CASSQEYGNSGNTIYF; CDR3nt: TGTGCCAGCAGCCAAGAGTACGGTAACTCTGGAAACACCATATATTTT
v_gene: TRBV5-1; abundance: many; j_gene: TRBJ1-1; d_gene: -; len: 16; CDR3aa: CASSLSGAGWDTEAFF; CDR3nt: TGCGCCAGCAGCTTGTCAGGGGCCGGTTGGGACACTGAAGCTTTCTTT